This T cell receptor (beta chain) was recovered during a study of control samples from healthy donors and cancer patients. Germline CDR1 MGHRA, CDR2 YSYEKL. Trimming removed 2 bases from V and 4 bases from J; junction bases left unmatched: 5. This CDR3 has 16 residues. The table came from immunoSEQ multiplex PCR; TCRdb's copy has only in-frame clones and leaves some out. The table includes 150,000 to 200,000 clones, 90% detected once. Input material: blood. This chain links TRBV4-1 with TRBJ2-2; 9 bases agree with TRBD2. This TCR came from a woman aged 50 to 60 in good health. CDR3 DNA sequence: TGCGCCAGCAGCCAATCCCCTAGCGGGGCCACCGGGGAGCTGTTTTTT. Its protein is CASSQSPSGATGELFF.